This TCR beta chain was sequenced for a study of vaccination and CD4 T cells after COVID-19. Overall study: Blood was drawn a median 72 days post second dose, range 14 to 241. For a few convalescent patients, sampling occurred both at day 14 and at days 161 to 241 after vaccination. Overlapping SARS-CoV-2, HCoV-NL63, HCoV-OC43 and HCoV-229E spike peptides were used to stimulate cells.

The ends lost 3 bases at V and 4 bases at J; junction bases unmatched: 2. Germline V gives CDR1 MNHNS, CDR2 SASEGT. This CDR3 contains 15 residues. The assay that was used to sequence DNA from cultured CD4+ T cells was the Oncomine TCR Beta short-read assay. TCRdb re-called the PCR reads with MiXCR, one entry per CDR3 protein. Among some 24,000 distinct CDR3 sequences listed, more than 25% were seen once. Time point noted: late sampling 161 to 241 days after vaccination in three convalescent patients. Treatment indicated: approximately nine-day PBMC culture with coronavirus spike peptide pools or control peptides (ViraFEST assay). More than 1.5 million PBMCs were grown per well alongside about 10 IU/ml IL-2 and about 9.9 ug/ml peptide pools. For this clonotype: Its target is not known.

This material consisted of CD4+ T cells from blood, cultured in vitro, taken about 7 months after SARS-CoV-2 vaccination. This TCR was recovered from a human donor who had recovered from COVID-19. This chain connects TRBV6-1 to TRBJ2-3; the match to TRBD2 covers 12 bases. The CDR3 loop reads CASSDLAGGPDTQYF. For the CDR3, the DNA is TGTGCCAGCAGTGACCTAGCGGGAGGGCCAGATACGCAGTATTTT.